The 28 T cell receptor beta chains listed next were all sequenced from one sample in a study of CD8 T cells in ankylosing spondylitis. TCRdb independently ran MiXCR on the 5' RACE reads; one entry per CDR3 protein. The repertoire includes hundreds of thousands of distinct CDR3 sequences, over 15% of them detected once, and 7.5% to 9% sits in the top ten. The sample consisted of blood, either unsorted or a sorted T cell fraction (not recorded which). These receptors were taken from a male donor with ankylosing spondylitis or in good health (not recorded which).

The chain employs TRBV12-3 or TRBV12-4 and TRBJ2-1, with D unresolved. V shed 6 bases and J shed 1 base, with 4 bases lying between them. The CDR3 is 12 amino acids. CDR3 in DNA: TGTGCCAGCAGGGTGTCCTACAATGAGCAGTTCTTC. This sequence encodes CASRVSYNEQFF.

The sample holds a few counts of this clonotype. The V and J genes are TRBV9 and TRBJ2-3; a weak D match, TRBD2 (6 bases). Germline CDR1 is SGDLS and CDR2 is YYNGEE. V lost 7 bases to trimming and J lost 4 bases, with 28 bases between them. The CDR3 extends over 18 amino acids. CDR3 region: CASDEGTLQTHWADTQYF. The CDR3 DNA follows: TGTGCCAGCGACGAAGGGACTCTACAAACCCACTGGGCAGATACGCAGTATTTT.

The chain employs TRBV15 and TRBJ2-3, with 7 bases lining up with TRBD2. V shed 3 bases and J 3 bases; nucleotides not matched to a gene: 12. In germline, CDR1 is LNHNV, CDR2 YYDKDF (reference sequence). The CDR3 totals 17 residues. CDR3 sequence (DNA): TGTGCCACCAGCAGGTCTACGTGGGAGGGCCGTACAGATACGCAGTATTTT. Translation gives CATSRSTWEGRTDTQYF. The full variable domain, in which reference TRBV15 and TRBJ2-3 provide the parts outside the CDR3, is DAMVIQNPRYQVTQFGKPVTLSCSQTLNHNVMYWYQQKSSQAPKLLFHYYDKDFNNEADTPDNFQSRRPNTSFCFLDIRSPGLGDTAMYLCATSRSTWEGRTDTQYFGPGTRLTVL.

This clonotype appeared a few times. The chain has TRBV6-5 and TRBJ1-5; 7 nucleotides agree with TRBD1. With 2 bases clipped from V and 5 bases from J, the junction kept 6 bases outside the gene matches. This CDR3 comprises 15 residues. In germline, CDR1 is MNHEY, CDR2 SVGAGI. DNA of the CDR3: TGTGCCAGCAGTTACCCGGGGACAGTTCATCAGCCCCAGCATTTT. This encodes CASSYPGTVHQPQHF.

Here the CDR3 reads CSARDPGMNTEAFF. The CDR3 nucleotides are TGCAGTGCTAGAGATCCAGGGATGAACACTGAAGCTTTCTTT. The chain joins TRBV20-1 to TRBJ1-1; possible D gene TRBD1, 5 bases. The V and J ends lost 0 bases and 0 bases respectively, with 8 bases between them. Germline V gene data show CDR1 as DFQATT and CDR2 as SNEGSKA (reference sequence). CDR3 size: 14 residues.

This clonotype was seen ten or more times. This chain joins TRBV27 and TRBJ1-6, with D tentatively TRBD1 (6 bases). From germline, CDR1 is MNHEY and CDR2 SMNVEV (reference sequence). The V end was cut by 4 bases, the J end by 17 bases, with 18 bases between. The CDR3 covers 13 residues. CDR3 loop: CASSSGALRIIHF. The CDR3 region has the DNA TGTGCCAGCAGTTCGGGGGCCCTAAGAATCATCCACTTT.

The chain employs TRBV11-2 and TRBJ1-4; D gene unclear. Germline V lookup: CDR1 SGHAT, CDR2 FQNNGV. The length of the CDR3 is 15 residues. V shed 1 base and J shed 4 bases, with 10 bases lying between them. CDR3: CASSLGRGNNEKLFF. The CDR3 bases are TGTGCCAGCAGCTTAGGCCGCGGGAATAATGAAAAACTGTTTTTT.

Many counts were recorded for this clonotype. This chain connects TRBV12-3 or TRBV12-4 to TRBJ2-1; tentatively, D is TRBD1 (5 bases). The CDR3 covers 13 residues. V dropped 3 bases and J dropped 6 bases, with 9 bases sitting between them. The CDR3 DNA is TGTGCCAGCAGTTTGGGGCTAATCAATGAGCAGTTCTTC. This encodes CASSLGLINEQFF.

The chain joins TRBV3-1 to TRBJ1-1; D is uncertain. The germline V gene has CDR1 LGHDT and CDR2 YNNKEL (reference sequence). This CDR3 is 13 amino acids long. V was cut by 0 bases and J by 5 bases, with 7 bases left in between. The CDR3 nucleotides are TGTGCCAGCAGCCAAGAACCGTTTACTGAAGCTTTCTTT. As protein: CASSQEPFTEAFF.

This clonotype has just a few counts. This chain links TRBV20-1 with TRBJ1-4; D unresolved. CDR3 length equals 10 residues. Germline V lookup: CDR1 DFQATT, CDR2 SNEGSKA (reference sequence). Trimming pared 2 bases from V and 8 bases from J, leaving 3 bases between. The CDR3 coding sequence is TGCAGTGCTAGATCCGAAAAACTGTTTTTT. It codes for CSARSEKLFF.

This clonotype was detected many times. V and J are TRBV4-2 and TRBJ1-5; the D is unclear. Germline assignment: CDR1 LGHNA and CDR2 YNFKEQ. V lost 0 bases and J lost 4, with 10 bases in between. The CDR3 contains 15 residues. Written as DNA, the CDR3 is TGTGCCAGCAGCCAAGAGTCGGGGTCGAATCAGCCCCAGCATTTT. Translated: CASSQESGSNQPQHF.

This chain uses TRBV4-1 with TRBJ1-1; no clear D gene. The ends were cut back, 0 bases at V and 4 bases at J, with 12 bases in the middle. Germline CDR1 and CDR2: MGHRA and YSYEKL. This CDR3 has 15 amino acids. CDR3 residues: CASSQDVGWGTEAFF. In DNA form, the CDR3 reads TGCGCCAGCAGCCAAGATGTAGGGTGGGGCACTGAAGCTTTCTTT.

This clonotype has ten or more counts. The rearrangement joins TRBV9 to TRBJ1-5; D gene unclear. From germline, CDR1 is SGDLS and CDR2 YYNGEE. Trimming stripped 0 bases from V and 9 bases from J, with 10 bases between. The CDR3 covers 13 residues. The CDR3 DNA is TGTGCCAGCAGCGTAGGGGGAGGTCCGCCCCAGCATTTT. Its translation: CASSVGGGPPQHF. The full variable domain, its missing parts supplied by reference TRBV9 and TRBJ1-5, is DSGVTQTPKHLITATGQRVTLRCSPRSGDLSVYWYQQSLDQGLQFLIQYYNGEERAKGNILERFSAQQFPDLHSELNLSSLELGDSALYFCASSVGGGPPQHFGDGTRLSIL.

A few counts support this clonotype. V usage is TRBV9 and J usage is TRBJ2-3; 13 bases line up with TRBD2. CDR3 length equals 19 residues. The germline V gene encodes CDR1 SGDLS and CDR2 YYNGEE. Trimming removed 2 bases from V and 2 bases from J; junction bases left unmatched: 11. The CDR3 protein is CASSVSVLAGGDTTDTQYF. CDR3 nucleotides: TGTGCCAGCAGCGTTAGCGTACTAGCGGGAGGGGATACCACAGATACGCAGTATTTT. Supplemented by reference TRBV9 and TRBJ2-3, the full variable domain reads DSGVTQTPKHLITATGQRVTLRCSPRSGDLSVYWYQQSLDQGLQFLIQYYNGEERAKGNILERFSAQQFPDLHSELNLSSLELGDSALYFCASSVSVLAGGDTTDTQYFGPGTRLTVL.

This clonotype was counted only a few times. The V and J genes are TRBV28 and TRBJ1-1, with 11 positions matching TRBD1. The J segment lost 4 bases and the V segment lost 3 bases, leaving 4 bases of the junction unmatched. The length of the CDR3 is 15 residues. Germline V CDR1 and CDR2: MDHEN, SYDVKM. The CDR3 bases are TGTGCCAGCAGTTTTTTAGGGACAGGGGGCACTGAAGCTTTCTTT. It yields the protein CASSFLGTGGTEAFF.

J is TRBJ1-6 and V is TRBV4-2; D not certain. This CDR3 is built from 13 residues. Germline assignment: CDR1 LGHNA and CDR2 YNFKEQ. With 3 bases removed from V and 9 bases from J, the gap between germline ends came to 9 bases. The CDR3 region is CASSQTTGSPLHF. CDR3 in DNA: TGTGCCAGCAGCCAGACCACCGGTTCACCCCTCCACTTT.

The CDR3 spells CASSIRQGGELFF. CDR3 bases: TGTGCCAGCAGTATCAGGCAGGGCGGGGAGCTGTTTTTT. The gene calls are TRBV12-3 or TRBV12-4 and TRBJ2-2, with D possibly being TRBD1 (5 bases). V was shortened by 5 bases and J by 7 bases, with 11 bases between the two germline ends. The CDR3 is 13 amino acids.

The V and J genes are TRBV7-9 and TRBJ1-1; D is unclear. The CDR3 loop spans 14 amino acids. CDR1 is SEHNR and CDR2 is FQNEAQ in the germline V gene (reference sequence). The V gene lost 1 base and the J gene lost 1 base, with 7 bases spanning the gap. CDR3 amino acids: CASSLGVKNTEAFF. CDR3 coding DNA: TGTGCCAGCAGCTTAGGAGTCAAGAACACTGAAGCTTTCTTT.

This clonotype was counted only a few times. The chain carries TRBV12-3 or TRBV12-4 and TRBJ1-1; no definite D call. The length of the CDR3 is 14 residues. The V and J ends lost 1 base and 4 bases respectively, with 10 bases between them. The CDR3 coding sequence is TGTGCCAGCAGTTTAGGCCAGCCTCTCACTGAAGCTTTCTTT. It specifies CASSLGQPLTEAFF.

The chain is built from TRBV2 and TRBJ2-3; tentatively, D is TRBD2 (5 bases). V shed 5 bases and J shed 2 bases, with 14 bases lying between them. CDR3 size: 15 residues. The germline V gene has CDR1 SNHLY and CDR2 FYNNEI. This chain's CDR3 is CASSPGSLFTDTQYF. The CDR3 DNA is TGTGCCAGCAGTCCGGGATCCCTGTTCACAGATACGCAGTATTTT.

This clonotype was seen a few times. The chain is built from TRBV20-1 and TRBJ1-6; a possible D gene is TRBD1 (5 bases). The CDR3 has 14 residues. Trimming left V 0 bases short and J 10 bases short, with 13 bases between. CDR1 is DFQATT, CDR2 SNEGSKA, per germline (reference sequence). CDR3 coding DNA: TGCAGTGCTAGAGATCAGCAGGGATGGTCACCCCTCCACTTT. Encoded protein: CSARDQQGWSPLHF.

The chain uses TRBV29-1 and TRBJ1-1, with TRBD1 matching over 9 bases. V trimming: 5 bases; J trimming: 5 bases; junction bases outside the gene matches: 3. Looked up from germline, CDR1 is SQVTM and CDR2 is ANQGSEA. The CDR3 has 12 amino acids. The CDR3 nucleotides are TGCAGCGTTTTACAGGGGGCTACTGAAGCTTTCTTT. It translates to CSVLQGATEAFF. The full variable domain, its missing parts supplied by reference TRBV29-1 and TRBJ1-1, is SAVISQKPSRDICQRGTSLTIQCQVDSQVTMMFWYRQQPGQSLTLIATANQGSEATYESGFVIDKFPISRPNLTFSTLTVSNMSPEDSSIYLCSVLQGATEAFFGQGTRLTVV.

Note on this clonotype: Compared with germline, one end of the junction differs, possibly owing to a read error. The chain uses TRBV14 and TRBJ2-2; 11 positions agree with TRBD2. The CDR3 spans 17 residues. Germline CDR1 reads SGHDN; CDR2 reads FVKESK. For the CDR3, the DNA is TGTGCCAGCAGCCCAGGGACTAGCGGACCGAACGCCGGGGAGCTGTTTTTT. Protein product: CASSPGTSGPNAGELFF.

Only a few counts were recorded for this clonotype. The V and J genes are TRBV12-3 or TRBV12-4 and TRBJ1-2; TRBD1 is a possible D gene (6 bases). V lost 1 base and J 4 bases, leaving 19 bases between the germline ends. The CDR3 is made up of 17 amino acids. The CDR3 DNA sequence: TGTGCCAGCAGTTTAGACTTCGGGGGCAGATTCCGCTATGGCTACACCTTC. This gives the protein CASSLDFGGRFRYGYTF.

This chain uses TRBV3-1 with TRBJ1-5; 8 bases are shared with TRBD1. Germline lookup yields CDR1 LGHDT and CDR2 YNNKEL (reference sequence). The CDR3 loop spans 15 amino acids. V lost 4 bases and J lost 4; bases outside the gene matches: 6. DNA for the CDR3: TGTGCCAGCAGCCGAGGGACAGGCGGAAATCAGCCCCAGCATTTT. Protein product: CASSRGTGGNQPQHF. The variable domain in full, completed from reference TRBV3-1 and TRBJ1-5, reads DTAVSQTPKYLVTQMGNDKSIKCEQNLGHDTMYWYKQDSKKFLKIMFSYNNKELIINETVPNRFSPKSPDKAHLNLHINSLELGDSAVYFCASSRGTGGNQPQHFGDGTRLSIL.

This clonotype has a handful of counts. The rearrangement links TRBV7-3 to TRBJ2-2; TRBD1 aligns across 11 bases. Germline CDR1 is SGHTA and CDR2 is FQGTGA. The CDR3 loop spans 16 amino acids. V shed 6 bases and J 4 bases; nucleotides not matched to a gene: 7. CDR3 protein: CASSKRTGGGTGELFF. The CDR3 nucleotides are TGTGCCAGCAGTAAACGGACAGGGGGCGGCACCGGGGAGCTGTTTTTT.

The rearrangement joins TRBV3-1 to TRBJ2-2, with D perhaps matching TRBD1 or TRBD2 (5 bases each). Looked up from germline, CDR1 is LGHDT and CDR2 is YNNKEL (reference sequence). Between the trimmed V and J ends, which lost 3 bases and 3 bases, there was a span of 11 bases. The CDR3 runs 15 residues. CDR3 sequence: CASSQLGRYTGELFF. The CDR3 region has the DNA TGTGCCAGCAGCCAGCTGGGACGATACACCGGGGAGCTGTTTTTT.

This clonotype turned up a few times. This chain connects TRBV6-5 to TRBJ1-1; possible D gene TRBD1, 5 bases. CDR1 MNHEY and CDR2 SVGAGI come from the germline V gene. Trimming pared 4 bases from V and 0 bases from J, leaving 12 bases between. The CDR3 has 15 residues. The CDR3 protein is CASSSPRGVNTEAFF. For the CDR3, the DNA is TGTGCCAGCAGTTCCCCGCGGGGGGTGAACACTGAAGCTTTCTTT.